The 19 T cell receptor beta chains below come from one sample, sequenced in a study of T cell changes during pregnancy in multiple sclerosis. The assay was immunoSEQ multiplex PCR, and TCRdb's table has in-frame clones only and misses some. The table has 65,000 to 70,000 clones, about 90% seen once. Sample: peripheral blood, taken in the first trimester of pregnancy. The source of these receptors is a female donor with multiple sclerosis, enrolled in a pregnancy study.

The genes are TRBV7-7 and TRBJ2-5; the match to TRBD2 covers 10 bases. CDR1 and CDR2 (germline): SSHAT, FNYEAQ (reference sequence). The CDR3 extends over 14 amino acids. V dropped 6 bases and J dropped 5; count of bases not matched to a gene: 6. The CDR3 DNA sequence: TGTGCCAGCAGAGAAAGCGGGGGGGCTGAGACCCAGTACTTC. As protein: CASRESGGAETQYF.

The chain couples TRBV7-9 to TRBJ1-1; D is ambiguous. The V gene's germline CDR1 is SEHNR and CDR2 FQNEAQ (reference sequence). This CDR3 has 14 amino acids. V lost 5 bases and J lost 11, with 21 bases in between. The CDR3 here is CASSPPGPLGGAFF. DNA for the CDR3: TGTGCCAGCAGCCCACCGGGCCCCCTTGGAGGGGCTTTCTTT.

The chain couples TRBV5-1 to TRBJ2-3; the match to TRBD1 covers 9 bases. The CDR3 runs 14 residues. V lost 1 base to trimming and J lost 4 bases; unmatched junction nucleotides: 1. Germline CDR1 is SGHRS and CDR2 is YFSETQ. Written as DNA, the CDR3 is TGCGCCAGCAGCTTGAGACAGGGGGCAGATACGCAGTATTTT. Translating gives CASSLRQGADTQYF.

The chain joins TRBV7-9 to TRBJ2-1; 7 bases map to TRBD2. V lost 1 base, J lost 5 bases, and 5 bases stayed unmatched. CDR3 length: 15 residues. Germline assignment: CDR1 SEHNR and CDR2 FQNEAQ (reference sequence). The chain's CDR3 is CASSLGSSGHNEQFF. The CDR3 DNA reads as TGTGCCAGCAGCTTAGGGTCTAGCGGACACAATGAGCAGTTCTTC.

J is TRBJ2-1 and V is TRBV6-5; 12 nucleotides agree with TRBD2. Germline CDR1 and CDR2: MNHEY and SVGAGI. The CDR3 totals 16 residues. V was clipped by 2 bases and J by 7 bases; unmatched bases: 6. The CDR3 is CASSYLTSGRVNEQFF. CDR3 DNA sequence: TGTGCCAGCAGTTACCTGACTAGCGGGAGAGTTAATGAGCAGTTCTTC.

V is TRBV29-1 and J is TRBJ2-7, with 7 bases lining up with TRBD2. The V gene end was trimmed by 4 bases and the J gene end by 4 bases; junction bases not matched to a gene: 10. Per the germline V gene, CDR1 is SQVTM and CDR2 is ANQGSEA. The CDR3 is 14 amino acids. CDR3: CSVALRLAEYEQYF. CDR3 bases: TGCAGCGTTGCCCTGCGCCTAGCGGAATACGAGCAGTACTTC.

V is TRBV5-4 and J is TRBJ2-7; D is possibly TRBD2 (5 bases). V was trimmed by 6 bases and J by 1 base, leaving 14 bases between them. Germline V lookup: CDR1 SGHNT, CDR2 YYREEE (reference sequence). The CDR3 spans 14 residues. The CDR3 here is CASTSDGRSYEQYF. The CDR3 region has the DNA TGTGCCAGCACCTCCGATGGGAGATCCTACGAGCAGTACTTC. Using reference TRBV5-4 and TRBJ2-7 for the parts outside the CDR3, the full variable domain is ETGVTQSPTHLIKTRGQQVTLRCSSQSGHNTVSWYQQALGQGPQFIFQYYREEENGRGNFPPRFSGLQFPNYSSELNVNALELDDSALYLCASTSDGRSYEQYFGPGTRLTVT.

The chain links TRBV6-1 to TRBJ1-1; D perhaps matches TRBD1 (5 bases). The germline V gene encodes CDR1 MNHNS and CDR2 SASEGT. V was cut by 6 bases and J by 1 base, with 9 bases left in between. This CDR3 region has 13 residues. CDR3 coding DNA: TGTGCCAGCAGCGGCGGGGGGAACACTGAAGCTTTCTTT. Protein sequence: CASSGGGNTEAFF.

This rearrangement joins TRBV5-1 to TRBJ2-5, with TRBD2 matching over 12 bases. CDR3 length: 15 amino acids. CDR1 and CDR2 (germline): SGHRS, YFSETQ. V shed 4 bases, J shed 2 bases, and the junction held 3 bases outside the gene matches. The CDR3, as DNA: TGCGCCAGCAGCCGGACTAGCGGGGCTCAAGAGACCCAGTACTTC. Translated: CASSRTSGAQETQYF. Combining the CDR3 with reference TRBV5-1 and TRBJ2-5 gives the whole variable domain KAGVTQTPRYLIKTRGQQVTLSCSPISGHRSVSWYQQTPGQGLQFLFEYFSETQRNKGNFPGRFSGRQFSNSRSEMNVSTLELGDSALYLCASSRTSGAQETQYFGPGTRLLVL.

CDR3 DNA sequence: TGTGCCAGCAGCCAAGAAGGGCTTTTGGGGCGAGCTTTCTTT. Its translation is CASSQEGLLGRAFF. This sequence joins TRBV4-2 and TRBJ1-1; a possible D gene is TRBD1 (5 bases). Per germline, CDR1 LGHNA and CDR2 YNFKEQ. The germline V and J ends were trimmed by 0 bases and 10 bases, with 15 bases remaining between them. This CDR3 spans 14 amino acids.

The chain joins TRBV11-3 to TRBJ2-1, with D possibly TRBD2 on 7 matching bases. The length of the CDR3 is 17 residues. Per the germline V gene, CDR1 is SGHNT and CDR2 is YENEEA. Trimming pared 4 bases from V and 0 bases from J, leaving 16 bases between. CDR3 loop: CASSSQGGGDSYNEQFF. CDR3 coding DNA: TGTGCCAGCAGCTCGCAAGGGGGAGGGGACTCCTACAATGAGCAGTTCTTC.

The J gene is TRBJ2-7, the V gene TRBV2; D might be TRBD2 (5 bases). The germline V gene has CDR1 SNHLY and CDR2 FYNNEI. CDR3 size: 13 residues. V lost 7 bases to trimming and J lost 4 bases, with 14 bases between them. CDR3 protein: CASTGSDTYEQYF. CDR3 nucleotide sequence: TGTGCCAGCACGGGGTCAGATACATACGAGCAGTACTTC.

V usage is TRBV5-1 and J usage is TRBJ2-1, with D unclear. Germline V CDR1 and CDR2: SGHRS, YFSETQ. With 0 bases removed from V and 10 bases from J, the gap between germline ends came to 23 bases. CDR3 size: 17 residues. CDR3 protein: CASSLGALPSLFVEQFF. The CDR3 DNA follows: TGCGCCAGCAGCTTGGGTGCCCTCCCAAGTCTATTTGTAGAGCAGTTCTTC.

The chain recombines TRBV2 with TRBJ1-4; no reliable D call. The CDR3 extends over 15 amino acids. The V gene's germline CDR1 is SNHLY and CDR2 FYNNEI. V lost 0 bases, J lost 8 bases, and 13 bases lay in between. In nucleotides, the CDR3 is TGTGCCAGCAGTGAAGCGCTCGGAGGTGGGGAAAAACTGTTTTTT. Protein: CASSEALGGGEKLFF.

The chain recombines TRBV21-1 with TRBJ2-7; the DNA was not compared with TRBD1, the D call given in the table. TRBV21-1 is labeled a pseudogene. This CDR3 comprises 13 residues. DNA for the CDR3: TGTGCCAGCAGCAAAGCGAAAGACAAAAGGCAGTACTTC. Translation: CASSKAKDKRQYF.

The V gene is TRBV10-1, the J gene TRBJ2-2, with D hard to call. V dropped 3 bases and J dropped 0 bases, with 8 bases sitting between them. CDR3 length equals 15 residues. From germline, CDR1 is WNHNN and CDR2 SYGVQD (reference sequence). The CDR3 DNA reads TGCGCCAGCAGTGAACGCGGAACGAACACCGGGGAGCTGTTTTTT. Residues: CASSERGTNTGELFF.

Only one count was recorded for this clone. This chain uses TRBV6-5 with TRBJ2-5, with TRBD2 identical over 11 bases. Germline V gene sequence: CDR1 MNHEY, CDR2 SVGAGI. The CDR3 is made up of 15 amino acids. V shed 2 bases, J shed 4 bases, and the junction held 3 bases outside the gene matches. This chain's CDR3 is CASSYGTSGRETQYF. DNA of the CDR3: TGTGCCAGCAGTTACGGTACTAGCGGGAGAGAGACCCAGTACTTC.

The chain carries TRBV5-4 and TRBJ2-7; 10 nucleotides agree with TRBD1. The germline CDR1 and CDR2 sequences are SGHNT and YYREEE (reference sequence). J was trimmed by 3 bases and V by 3 bases; bases with no gene match: 6. This CDR3 comprises 15 residues. The CDR3 sequence is CASSYPGQGGYEQYF. DNA of the CDR3: TGTGCCAGCAGCTACCCAGGACAGGGGGGCTACGAGCAGTACTTC.

This clone has just one count. The genes are TRBV6-5 and TRBJ1-4; D unclear. The V end was cut by 6 bases, the J end by 14 bases, with 13 bases between. Germline V gene data show CDR1 as MNHEY and CDR2 as SVGAGI. The CDR3 runs to 11 residues. CDR3 region: CASRGSGYLFF. The DNA of the CDR3 is TGTGCCAGCAGGGGTTCGGGGTATCTGTTTTTT.